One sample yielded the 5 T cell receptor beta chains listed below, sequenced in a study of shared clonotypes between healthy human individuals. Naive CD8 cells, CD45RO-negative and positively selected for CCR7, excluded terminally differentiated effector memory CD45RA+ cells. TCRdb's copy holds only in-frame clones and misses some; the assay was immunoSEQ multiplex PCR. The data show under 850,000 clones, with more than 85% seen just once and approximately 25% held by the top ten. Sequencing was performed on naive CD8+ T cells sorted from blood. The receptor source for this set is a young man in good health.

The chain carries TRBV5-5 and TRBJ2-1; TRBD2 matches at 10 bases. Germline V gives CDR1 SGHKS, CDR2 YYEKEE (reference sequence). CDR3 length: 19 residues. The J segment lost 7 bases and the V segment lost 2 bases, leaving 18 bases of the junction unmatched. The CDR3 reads CASSLSFYGASGRGNEQFF. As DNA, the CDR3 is TGTGCCAGCAGCTTATCTTTTTACGGGGCTAGCGGGAGAGGTAATGAGCAGTTCTTC.

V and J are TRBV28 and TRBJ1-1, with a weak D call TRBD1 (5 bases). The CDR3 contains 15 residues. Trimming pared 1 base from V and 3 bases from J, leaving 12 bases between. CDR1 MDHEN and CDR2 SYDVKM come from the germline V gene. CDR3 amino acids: CASSLSTERDTEAFF. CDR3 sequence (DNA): TGTGCCAGCAGTTTATCGACAGAAAGGGACACTGAAGCTTTCTTT.

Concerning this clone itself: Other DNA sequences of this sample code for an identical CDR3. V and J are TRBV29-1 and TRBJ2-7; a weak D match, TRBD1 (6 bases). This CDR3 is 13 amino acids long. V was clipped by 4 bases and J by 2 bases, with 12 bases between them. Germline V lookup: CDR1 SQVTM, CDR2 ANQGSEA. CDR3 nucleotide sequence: TGCAGCGTTGGAACAGGGCGGACCTACGAGCAGTACTTC. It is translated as CSVGTGRTYEQYF.

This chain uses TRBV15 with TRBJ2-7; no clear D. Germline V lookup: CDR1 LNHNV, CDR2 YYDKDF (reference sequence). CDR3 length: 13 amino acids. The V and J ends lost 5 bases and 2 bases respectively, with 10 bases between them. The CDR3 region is CATSGPGTYEQYF. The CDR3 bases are TGTGCCACCAGCGGTCCTGGTACCTACGAGCAGTACTTC.

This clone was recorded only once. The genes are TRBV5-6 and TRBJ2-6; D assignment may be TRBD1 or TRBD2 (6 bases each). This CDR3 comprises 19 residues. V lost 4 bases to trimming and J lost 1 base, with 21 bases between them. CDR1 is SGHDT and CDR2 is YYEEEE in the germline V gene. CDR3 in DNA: TGTGCCAGCAGCCCTCCTGCTCGGGGGCATGGATCTGGGGCCAACGTCCTGACTTTC. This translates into CASSPPARGHGSGANVLTF. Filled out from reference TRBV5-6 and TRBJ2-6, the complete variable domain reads DAGVTQSPTHLIKTRGQQVTLRCSPKSGHDTVSWYQQALGQGPQFIFQYYEEEERQRGNFPDRFSGHQFPNYSSELNVNALLLGDSALYLCASSPPARGHGSGANVLTFGAGSRLTVL.